The 22 T cell receptor beta chains reported below all come from one sample, sequenced in a study of blood T cell repertoires in COVID-19. The method was immunoSEQ multiplex PCR; TCRdb's version includes in-frame clones alone and lacks a portion of them. The sample carries 150,000 to 180,000 clones, over 60% recorded once. Sequenced sample: peripheral blood. These receptors came from a man at least 80 years old with acute or convalescent COVID-19.

The rearrangement uses TRBV29-1 and TRBJ1-2; 9 nucleotides agree with TRBD1. The CDR3 length is 11 residues. V shed 6 bases, J shed 6 bases, and the junction held 2 bases outside the gene matches. In germline, CDR1 is SQVTM, CDR2 ANQGSEA. The CDR3 nucleotides are TGCAGCGTCCGACAGGGGGATGGCTACACCTTC. It translates to CSVRQGDGYTF.

Only a few counts were recorded for this clone. V is TRBV3-1 (or the pseudogene TRBV3-2) and J is TRBJ1-1, with 8 positions matching TRBD1. The CDR3 spans 17 residues. Germline trimming cut 0 bases from V and 5 bases from J; bases unmatched to any gene: 11. Germline V gene sequence: CDR1 LGHDT, CDR2 YNNKEL (reference sequence). The CDR3 DNA sequence: TGTGCCAGCAGCCAAGATCTGCGGACAGGGAGTGGGACTGAAGCTTTCTTT. Translating it yields CASSQDLRTGSGTEAFF.

J is TRBJ1-1 and V is TRBV12-3 or TRBV12-4; the match to TRBD1 covers 8 bases. The CDR3 consists of 13 residues. With V trimmed by 4 bases and J by 5 bases, 3 bases remained unmatched. In DNA form, the CDR3 reads TGTGCCAGCAGTTCGACAGGGGTGACTGAAGCTTTCTTT. It is translated as CASSSTGVTEAFF.

This chain connects TRBV15 to TRBJ2-3; D is possibly TRBD2 (6 bases). The V end lost 4 bases, the J end lost 3 bases, and 23 bases lay between the germline ends. Germline V gene sequence: CDR1 LNHNV, CDR2 YYDKDF (reference sequence). The CDR3 extends over 18 amino acids. The DNA of the CDR3 is TGTGCCACCAGCACTGTAACGGGGCCGCGGGGACCAACAGATACGCAGTATTTT. This translates into CATSTVTGPRGPTDTQYF.

This clone was picked up a small number of times. The chain couples TRBV6-2 or TRBV6-3 to TRBJ2-1, with D possibly matching TRBD1 (6 bases). The V end was cut by 5 bases, the J end by 5 bases, with 22 bases between. This CDR3 spans 17 amino acids. CDR1 is MNHEY, CDR2 SVGEGT, per germline. The CDR3 DNA reads as TGTGCCAGCAGTGGAATTCCAGGGGTATCACTAAACAATGAGCAGTTCTTC. Its protein is CASSGIPGVSLNNEQFF.

The J gene is TRBJ2-3, the V gene TRBV19; 10 positions agree with TRBD2. The CDR3 spans 16 residues. Germline CDR1 reads LNHDA; CDR2 reads SQIVND (reference sequence). Trimming removed 5 bases from V and 3 bases from J; junction bases left unmatched: 8. CDR3 loop: CASSLTAGGPTDTQYF. The CDR3 DNA follows: TGTGCCAGTAGTCTAACAGCGGGGGGGCCGACAGATACGCAGTATTTT.

The chain couples TRBV7-9 to TRBJ2-3; no definite D call. CDR1 is SEHNR, CDR2 FQNEAQ, per germline (reference sequence). Trimming pared 4 bases from V and 3 bases from J, leaving 8 bases between. CDR3 size: 13 residues. This CDR3 is CASSWLETDTQYF. CDR3 bases: TGTGCCAGCAGCTGGTTGGAGACAGATACGCAGTATTTT.

V and J are TRBV5-4 and TRBJ2-7; TRBD1 matches at 12 bases. Germline lookup yields CDR1 SGHNT and CDR2 YYREEE (reference sequence). The CDR3 extends over 14 amino acids. Trimming at V came to 4 bases and at J to 3 bases, leaving 2 bases not matched to a gene. The CDR3 is CASSGDRGRYEQYF. CDR3 coding DNA: TGTGCCAGCAGCGGGGACAGGGGGCGCTACGAGCAGTACTTC.

The chain joins TRBV4-3 to TRBJ2-1; perhaps TRBD1 as D (6 bases). Germline V CDR1 and CDR2: LGHNA, YSLEER. V shed 2 bases and J shed 10 bases, with 18 bases lying between them. This CDR3 has 15 residues. CDR3 sequence: CASSQNPGTPMEQFF. CDR3 DNA sequence: TGCGCCAGCAGCCAAAACCCCGGGACACCCATGGAGCAGTTCTTC.

The V and J genes are TRBV2 and TRBJ2-2; 9 nucleotides agree with TRBD1. Germline loops: CDR1 SNHLY, CDR2 FYNNEI. The V gene end was trimmed by 9 bases and the J gene end by 2 bases; junction bases not matched to a gene: 4. CDR3 length: 14 residues. The CDR3 spells CARQTGGNTGELFF. The CDR3 DNA follows: TGTGCCAGACAAACAGGGGGCAACACCGGGGAGCTGTTTTTT.

The table lists this clone with a count of one. This chain uses TRBV5-6 with TRBJ2-7; 7 bases line up with TRBD1. The CDR3 length is 14 residues. Germline V gene lookup returns CDR1 SGHDT and CDR2 YYEEEE. The V gene end was trimmed by 0 bases and the J gene end by 4 bases; junction bases not matched to a gene: 4. The CDR3 nucleotides read TGTGCCAGCAGCTTGGGACAGGGTCGGTACGAGCAGTACTTC. It codes for CASSLGQGRYEQYF.

This chain links TRBV2 with TRBJ2-1, with TRBD2 matching 7 bases. Germline V gene sequence: CDR1 SNHLY, CDR2 FYNNEI. CDR3 length equals 13 residues. Unmatched junction bases numbered 8, after V lost 7 bases and J lost 8 bases. For the CDR3, the DNA is TGTGCCAGCATGTTTACTAGCGCCCATGAGCAGTTCTTC. Translation gives CASMFTSAHEQFF.

The chain carries TRBV27 and TRBJ1-5, with 12 nucleotides matching TRBD1. The CDR3 is made up of 16 amino acids. Germline lookup yields CDR1 MNHEY and CDR2 SMNVEV (reference sequence). Germline trimming cut 2 bases from V and 7 bases from J; bases unmatched to any gene: 6. Here the CDR3 reads CASSLGTGGAGQPQHF. The CDR3 DNA sequence: TGTGCCAGCAGTTTAGGGACAGGGGGCGCAGGACAGCCCCAGCATTTT.

This clone has only a few counts. The chain employs TRBV3-1 (or the pseudogene TRBV3-2) and TRBJ1-2; 7 nucleotides align to TRBD1. From germline, CDR1 is LGHDT and CDR2 YNNKEL (reference sequence). The CDR3 has 13 residues. V trimming: 1 base; J trimming: 7 bases; junction bases outside the gene matches: 3. CDR3 sequence reads: CASSQGQGFGYTF. The CDR3 nucleotides are TGTGCCAGCAGCCAAGGACAGGGATTTGGCTACACCTTC.

This clone was counted between two and nine times. V gene TRBV30 combines with J gene TRBJ1-2, with 10 nucleotides matching TRBD1. Germline CDR1 is GTSNPN and CDR2 is SVGIG (reference sequence). The trim removed 6 bases at V and 4 bases at J, leaving 5 bases unmatched. This CDR3 contains 13 residues. CDR3 sequence reads: CACLTGGIYGYTF. In DNA form, the CDR3 reads TGTGCCTGTTTGACAGGGGGCATCTATGGCTACACCTTC.

The chain combines TRBV3-1 (or the pseudogene TRBV3-2) with TRBJ2-6, with 7 bases that match TRBD1. Trimming at V came to 6 bases and at J to 2 bases, leaving 7 bases not matched to a gene. This CDR3 comprises 16 residues. The germline CDR1 and CDR2 sequences are LGHDT and YNNKEL (reference sequence). This CDR3 is CASSRQGVTGANVLTF. CDR3 coding DNA: TGTGCCAGCAGTCGACAGGGAGTGACTGGGGCCAACGTCCTGACTTTC.

This chain uses TRBV2 with TRBJ2-5; 9 bases are shared with TRBD2. Trimming removed 4 bases from V and 2 bases from J; junction bases left unmatched: 8. This CDR3 spans 16 amino acids. The germline V gene encodes CDR1 SNHLY and CDR2 FYNNEI. The CDR3 DNA reads as TGTGCCAGCAGTGCCATGGGTAGCGGGGGACAAGAGACCCAGTACTTC. Translation: CASSAMGSGGQETQYF.

This clone came up many times. V and J are TRBV27 and TRBJ1-2, with D unclear. The CDR3 contains 15 residues. Germline CDR1 MNHEY, CDR2 SMNVEV (reference sequence). V lost 1 base to trimming and J lost 8 bases, with 17 bases between them. DNA of the CDR3: TGTGCCAGCAGTTTATATTCATTAAGGAGGGAAGGCTACACCTTC. It translates to CASSLYSLRREGYTF.

The chain uses TRBV18 and TRBJ1-5; the D is unclear. Between the trimmed V and J ends, which lost 0 bases and 6 bases, there was a span of 9 bases. CDR1 and CDR2 (germline): KGHSH, LQKENI. The CDR3 consists of 14 residues. The CDR3 sequence: CASSPPILGQPQHF. CDR3 sequence (DNA): TGTGCCAGCTCACCACCGATCCTAGGTCAGCCCCAGCATTTT.

This chain connects TRBV5-1 to TRBJ1-6; 8 nucleotides agree with TRBD1. V was clipped by 4 bases and J by 7 bases; unmatched bases: 4. The CDR3 length is 14 residues. Germline values: CDR1 SGHRS, CDR2 YFSETQ. The CDR3 spells CASSTGGENSPLHF. The CDR3 DNA follows: TGCGCCAGCAGCACAGGGGGGGAAAATTCACCCCTCCACTTT.

This clone was seen a handful of times. J is TRBJ2-2 and V is TRBV4-1, with D unresolved. Germline lookup yields CDR1 MGHRA and CDR2 YSYEKL. CDR3 length: 17 residues. V was shortened by 0 bases and J by 0 bases, with 11 bases between the two germline ends. The CDR3 loop is CASSQDAVFANTGELFF. The CDR3 DNA is TGCGCCAGCAGCCAAGATGCAGTATTCGCGAACACCGGGGAGCTGTTTTTT.

This rearrangement joins TRBV28 to TRBJ2-1; D may be TRBD2 (5 bases). The CDR3 consists of 16 residues. Germline loops: CDR1 MDHEN, CDR2 SYDVKM. With 3 bases removed from V and 0 bases from J, the gap between germline ends came to 12 bases. The CDR3 loop is CASSLASSSSYNEQFF. CDR3 sequence (DNA): TGTGCCAGCAGTTTGGCTAGCTCGAGCTCCTACAATGAGCAGTTCTTC.